Below, 12 T cell receptor beta chains from the same sample are listed, as sequenced in a study of T cells in Graves' hyperthyroidism and ophthalmopathy. TCR beta CDR3 regions were amplified from RNA. A first-round RT-PCR of the TCR CDR3 used the HTBI primer set. TCRdb re-derived calls from the multiplex PCR reads in MiXCR, one entry per CDR3 protein. The repertoire has some 400,000 distinct CDR3 sequences, 13% of them found once; the top ten carry less than 25%. The sample comprised blood. The receptors here all came from a man aged 25-45 years with Graves' hyperthyroidism that later progressed to Graves' ophthalmopathy.

The chain uses TRBV20-1 and TRBJ2-2; D not resolved. CDR3 length: 14 residues. The V end lost 2 bases, the J end lost 5 bases, and 12 bases lay between the germline ends. The germline V gene has CDR1 DFQATT and CDR2 SNEGSKA (reference sequence). The CDR3 sequence is CSARHARMTGELFF. Written as DNA, the CDR3 is TGCAGTGCTAGACACGCAAGGATGACCGGGGAGCTGTTTTTT.

As concerns this clonotype: This may come from a read error, since a much larger clone is one base off. The CDR3 reads CAWNPGQGNQPHHF. The DNA of the CDR3 is TGTGCCTGGAACCCAGGACAGGGGAATCAGCCCCATCATTTT. The chain is built from TRBV30 and TRBJ1-5; TRBD1 agrees at 9 bases. Per the germline V gene, CDR1 is GTSNPN and CDR2 is SVGIG (reference sequence). The CDR3 covers 14 residues.

The table lists this clonotype with many counts. The rearrangement joins TRBV6-6 to TRBJ2-2; 7 positions match TRBD1. V dropped 2 bases and J dropped 6; count of bases not matched to a gene: 0. This CDR3 is built from 13 residues. CDR1 is MNHNY, CDR2 SVGAGI, per germline (reference sequence). The CDR3 region has the DNA TGTGCCAGCAGTTACCAGGGGGCCGGGGAGCTGTTTTTT. It codes for CASSYQGAGELFF.

Ten or more counts support this clonotype. The chain uses TRBV19 and TRBJ1-6, with D unresolved. V lost 6 bases and J lost 2, with 14 bases in between. The CDR3 loop spans 16 amino acids. Germline loops: CDR1 LNHDA, CDR2 SQIVND (reference sequence). In DNA form, the CDR3 reads TGTGCCAGTAGAAATGGGGATCGCCCCTATAATTCACCCCTCCACTTT. Protein product: CASRNGDRPYNSPLHF.

In this sample, this clonotype turned up many times. The chain couples TRBV3-1 to TRBJ1-2, with 8 bases lining up with TRBD1. J lost 8 bases, V lost 4 bases, and 9 bases had no gene match. The CDR3 spans 14 residues. Germline loops: CDR1 LGHDT, CDR2 YNNKEL (reference sequence). The CDR3 nucleotides are TGTGCCAGCAGCCTGGAGACAGGGGCGAGGGGCTACACCTTC. Protein sequence: CASSLETGARGYTF.

The table lists this clonotype with many counts. V is TRBV11-2 and J is TRBJ2-7; 8 bases match TRBD2. The germline CDR1 and CDR2 sequences are SGHAT and FQNNGV. V was pared by 1 base and J by 2 bases, with 4 bases of the junction left unmatched. The CDR3 loop spans 15 amino acids. Here the CDR3 reads CASSLGVAGTYEQYF. The CDR3 DNA is TGTGCCAGCAGCTTAGGTGTAGCGGGGACCTACGAGCAGTACTTC. Variable domain in full (rest from reference TRBV11-2 and TRBJ2-7): EAGVAQSPRYKIIEKRQSVAFWCNPISGHATLYWYQQILGQGPKLLIQFQNNGVVDDSQLPKDRFSAERLKGVDSTLKIQPAKLEDSAVYLCASSLGVAGTYEQYFGPGTRLTVT.

This clonotype has ten or more counts. The V and J genes are TRBV12-3 or TRBV12-4 and TRBJ2-5, with 8 bases that match TRBD2. This CDR3 contains 18 residues. V was clipped by 7 bases and J by 5 bases; unmatched bases: 21. The CDR3 DNA follows: TGTGCCAGCACCCCTCCGGACGATAGCGGGACCTTGAGGGAGACCCAGTACTTC. It is translated as CASTPPDDSGTLRETQYF.

A remark on this clonotype: The junction departs from germline at one end; a sequencing error may be responsible. The genes are TRBV10-3 and TRBJ2-1; 9 positions match TRBD2. Germline CDR1 reads ENHRY; CDR2 reads SYGVKD. The CDR3 totals 14 residues. CDR3 in DNA: TGTGCCATCTCGGAGCGGGGGGCCTACAATGAGCGGTCCTTC. Residues: CAISERGAYNERSF.

Concerning this clonotype: Given a much more abundant clone one base away, this may be a read error. V is TRBV12-3 or TRBV12-4 and J is TRBJ2-7, with TRBD1 identical over 7 bases. The CDR3 consists of 14 residues. The junction had 5 bases not matched to a gene; V was cut back by 1 base and J by 5 bases. DNA of the CDR3: TGTGCCAGCAGTTTAGAGCAGGGGGTCCACGAGCAGTACTTC. Translation: CASSLEQGVHEQYF.

The V and J genes are TRBV24-1 and TRBJ2-3, with 9 bases that match TRBD1. Trimming removed 4 bases from V and 6 bases from J; junction bases left unmatched: 10. This CDR3 region has 16 residues. Germline V gene data show CDR1 as KGHDR and CDR2 as SFDVKD. The CDR3 reads CATSELTGTGWDTQYF. For the CDR3, the DNA is TGTGCCACCAGTGAGTTAACCGGGACAGGGTGGGATACGCAGTATTTT.

This clonotype was detected many times. This chain connects TRBV6-5 to TRBJ1-4, with D perhaps matching TRBD1 (5 bases). The CDR3 extends over 14 amino acids. Germline values: CDR1 MNHEY, CDR2 SVGAGI. V lost 0 bases to trimming and J lost 10 bases, with 12 bases between them. The DNA of the CDR3 is TGTGCCAGCAGTTACTCCCGAGGGGAGGGAAAACTGTTTTTT. This codes for CASSYSRGEGKLFF.

This clonotype was seen many times. V is TRBV6-1 and J is TRBJ2-7; D uncertain. This CDR3 comprises 14 residues. Germline V gene lookup returns CDR1 MNHNS and CDR2 SASEGT. With 5 bases removed from V and 1 base from J, the gap between germline ends came to 12 bases. The CDR3 spells CASSFPGVSYEQYF. CDR3 DNA sequence: TGTGCCAGCAGTTTCCCAGGCGTTTCCTACGAGCAGTACTTC.